The present TCR beta chain was sequenced within a study of blood T cell repertoires in COVID-19. Repertoires were generated with immunoSEQ multiplex PCR, while TCRdb's copy carries only in-frame clones and drops some. The table has about 200,000 clones, approximately 90% seen once. V gave up 5 bases and J gave up 4 bases; unmatched junction bases: 4. Germline CDR1 is SGHTA and CDR2 is FQGNSA. This CDR3 spans 14 amino acids. Source material: peripheral blood. This chain uses TRBV7-2 with TRBJ1-5; 8 bases map to TRBD1. The TCR was taken from a woman aged 50 to 60 with COVID-19, enrolled during active disease. The CDR3 bases are TGTGCCAGCAGCCCTTGGACAGGGAATCAGCCCCAGCATTTT. Protein: CASSPWTGNQPQHF.